This TCR beta chain was identified in a study of blood T cell repertoires in COVID-19 (dated by TCRdb to about 2020). Study-wide context: The collaborator samples originated in the United States, Italy and Spain and spanned the acute and convalescent phases of COVID-19. The material from the prospective study consisted of cDNA or gDNA derived from T cells, B-cell-depleted T cells, or PBMCs. Subjects who had been exposed to COVID-19, were actively infected with it, or had recovered from it provided the deeply sampled blood TCRbeta repertoires that made up the dataset. The repertoires were released in a freely available public database meant as a resource for research on the immune response to SARS-CoV-2. Samples were obtained from the ongoing ImmuneRACE study (first 160 participants) and from about 1,300 subjects provided by 6 global collaborators. A de-identified subject ID, COVID-19 status, age in years and sex were almost always included in the sample metadata. Where available, HLA class I and class II types were obtained from metadata supplied by the sample provider rather than from assay-based typing.

A remark on this clone: Its antigen is currently not known. Per-base quality was not reported, and no clone a single base away is much larger than it.

Participants in the prospective study were enrolled through a virtual design, were aged roughly 18 to 100 years, and lived in about two dozen United States geographic areas. Cohort assignment in the prospective study relied on participant-reported clinical history from a screening survey and a study questionnaire. Recovered participants in ImmuneRACE Cohort 3 were defined by two consecutive negative NP/OP PCR tests, clearance by a healthcare professional, or resolution of symptoms. Each participant in the prospective study had whole blood, serum and a nasopharyngeal or oropharyngeal swab collected by mobile phlebotomists. Over a roughly two-month period, participants in the prospective study had the option of providing additional blood draws and questionnaires. Prospective study blood samples were shipped either frozen or at room temperature before DNA extraction. General conclusions and limits of the study: The amount of clinical and demographic metadata varied by source and participant and was provided uncurated.

The CDR3 numbers 17 residues from cysteine through phenylalanine. Just CDR3 DNA is preserved here, 51 bases in frame from base 1. The germline V gene (reference sequence) gives CDR1 as LNHNV and CDR2 as YYDKDF. Trimming takes 0 bases from V and 4 bases from J, and the germline ends sit 19 bases apart. TCRbeta CDR3 regions were amplified from genomic DNA by means of the immunoSEQ Assay, a bias-controlled multiplex PCR. The authors' analysis ran thus. Within the assay, amplification of reference gene primers was used to estimate how many nucleated cells each sample contained. To quantify the absolute abundance of each unique TCRbeta CDR3 rearrangement, sequence reads were collapsed and filtered. For each sample, productive Simpson clonality was calculated by taking the square root of Simpson's diversity index across productive rearrangements. TCRdb stores this immuneACCESS table with in-frame sequences only. Part of the clones is absent; in the studies checked, under half of the shortfall reflects unresolved V genes, and no reason is known for the rest. V, J and clone size were drawn from that table, and D and trimming were deduced from the DNA. This sample gives hundreds of thousands of clones in total; roughly 89% of them show up just once. About 10% of the sample rests with the top ten.

The TCR was taken from a woman aged 50 to 60 who had recovered from COVID-19. Sequences were obtained from PBMCs or T cells enriched from blood (not recorded which). Recombination linked TRBV15 to TRBJ2-7; possibly the D gene is TRBD2, per 6 matching bases. The nucleotides read TGTGCCACCAGCAGAGACCCGACCGGGACTCGGCTTTACGAGCAGTACTTC. Its protein reads: CATSRDPTGTRLYEQYF.